Listed below are T cell receptor beta chains from one sample, sequenced in a study of blood T cell repertoires in COVID-19. Sequencing used immunoSEQ multiplex PCR; TCRdb keeps in-frame clones, though not all of them. The data contain about 52,000 clones, 89% of them seen just once; the ten biggest clones take up 9%. The sequenced sample consisted of peripheral blood. The receptors come from an elderly man with active or convalescent COVID-19. Both conserved end residues are part of each CDR3. A D gene is named only where the DNA matches it firmly. Not all rows give a size; the values are once, few, many and, for expanded clones, a class.

- | TRBJ2-5 | TRBV7-3 | - | CASSLMAAGQQETQYF | TGTGCCAGCAGCTTAATGGCGGCGGGGCAGCAAGAGACCCAGTACTTC
- | TRBJ1-3 | TRBV30 | - | CAWSEYSGNTIYF | TGTGCCTGGAGTGAATACTCTGGAAACACCATATATTTT
- | TRBJ1-5 | TRBV28 | TRBD1 | CASSRQGSRNQPQHF | TGTGCCAGCAGCAGACAGGGGTCTCGCAATCAGCCCCAGCATTTT
- | TRBJ2-1 | TRBV6-6 | TRBD1 | CASSYSGQNYNEQFF | TGTGCCAGCAGTTACTCGGGACAGAACTACAATGAGCAGTTCTTC
- | TRBJ1-4 | TRBV2 | TRBD1 | CACVDRMTEKLFF | TGTGCCTGCGTGGACAGGATGACAGAAAAACTGTTTTTT
- | TRBJ1-1 | TRBV28 | - | CASTGSVMNTEAFF | TGTGCCAGTACAGGGAGCGTTATGAACACTGAAGCTTTCTTT
- | TRBJ1-3 | TRBV7-9 | TRBD1 | CASSEQGVRGNTIYF | TGTGCCAGCAGCGAACAGGGGGTGAGGGGAAACACCATATATTTT
- | TRBJ1-1 | TRBV7-3 | TRBD1 | CASSSDRVGGDRTEAFF | TGTGCCAGCAGCTCCGACAGGGTTGGAGGGGATAGGACTGAAGCTTTCTTT
- | TRBJ1-4 | TRBV7-6 | - | CASSPQTATNEKLFF | TGTGCCAGCAGCCCGCAGACTGCAACTAATGAAAAACTGTTTTTT
- | TRBJ2-7 | TRBV19 | - | CASSIRRLRDKYF | TGTGCCAGTAGTATACGGAGGCTTAGAGATAAGTACTTC
- | TRBJ1-1 | TRBV29-1 | TRBD1 | CSFRDRGLTEAFF | TGCAGCTTCCGGGACAGGGGGCTTACTGAAGCTTTCTTT
- | TRBJ1-2 | TRBV28 | - | CASSTGGSYGYTF | TGTGCCAGCAGTACAGGAGGGAGCTATGGCTACACCTTC
- | TRBJ1-2 | TRBV3-1/TRBV3-2 | TRBD1 | CATGGTGSNHYGYTF | TGTGCCACCGGGGGGACAGGCTCTAATCACTATGGCTACACCTTC
- | TRBJ2-1 | TRBV5-1 | TRBD2 | CASSFAGGHDEQFF | TGCGCCAGCAGCTTTGCGGGGGGGCATGATGAGCAGTTCTTC
- | TRBJ1-1 | TRBV6-5 | TRBD1 | CAGGTGGWLGEAFF | TGTGCAGGGGGGACAGGGGGATGGCTAGGTGAAGCTTTCTTT
- | TRBJ2-7 | TRBV29-1 | TRBD2 | CRAPTGTSFSRSYEQYF | TGCAGGGCTCCCACAGGGACTAGCTTTTCGAGGTCCTACGAGCAGTACTTC
- | TRBJ1-3 | TRBV18 | - | CASWRESSGNTIYF | TGTGCCAGCTGGAGGGAGAGCTCTGGAAACACCATATATTTT
- | TRBJ2-7 | TRBV10-3 | - | CAISESIGGGYEQYF | TGTGCCATCAGTGAGTCGATAGGGGGGGGCTACGAGCAGTACTTC
- | TRBJ2-1 | TRBV27 | - | CASKKASSYNEQFF | TGTGCCAGCAAGAAGGCTAGCTCCTACAATGAGCAGTTCTTC
- | TRBJ2-3 | TRBV2 | - | CASRGAALPQYF | TGTGCCAGCAGGGGGGCGGCACTACCGCAGTATTTT
- | TRBJ2-1 | TRBV12-5 | - | CASGLVRNSGDNEQFF | TGTGCTAGTGGTTTGGTACGGAATAGCGGCGACAATGAGCAGTTCTTC
- | TRBJ2-2 | TRBV28 | TRBD2 | CASSLWNLAGGPGELFF | TGTGCCAGCAGTTTATGGAATCTAGCGGGGGGGCCCGGGGAGCTGTTTTTT
- | TRBJ2-3 | TRBV5-1 | - | CASSWGDFTDTQYF | TGCGCCAGCAGCTGGGGGGACTTTACAGATACGCAGTATTTT
- | TRBJ2-3 | TRBV4-1 | TRBD2 | CASSPGLASDTQYF | TGCGCCAGCAGCCCCGGACTAGCGTCAGATACGCAGTATTTT
- | TRBJ2-5 | TRBV10-3 | TRBD2 | CAIRPLAGGGETQYF | TGTGCCATCAGGCCCCTAGCGGGGGGCGGAGAGACCCAGTACTTC
- | TRBJ2-3 | TRBV5-1 | TRBD2 | CASSLAGTSGSRDTQYF | TGCGCCAGCAGCTTGGCCGGGACTAGCGGGAGCAGAGATACGCAGTATTTT
- | TRBJ1-2 | TRBV6-4 | TRBD1 | CASSDGQGVYGYTF | TGTGCCAGCAGTGACGGACAGGGCGTCTATGGCTACACCTTC
once | TRBJ2-1 | TRBV4-3 | - | CASSQDRQREQFF | TGCGCCAGCAGCCAAGATAGACAACGTGAGCAGTTCTTC
- | TRBJ1-5 | TRBV3-1/TRBV3-2 | - | CASSQDFAGVGQPQHF | TGTGCCAGCAGCCAAGATTTTGCAGGGGTCGGTCAGCCCCAGCATTTT
- | TRBJ1-1 | TRBV19 | - | CASMGTLNTEAFF | TGTGCCAGTATGGGGACATTGAACACTGAAGCTTTCTTT
- | TRBJ2-2 | TRBV7-2 | TRBD1 | CASSLVGTGFAGELFF | TGTGCCAGCAGCTTAGTGGGGACAGGGTTCGCCGGGGAGCTGTTTTTT
- | TRBJ2-7 | TRBV18 | TRBD2 | CASSPGVGGVSFLYEQYF | TGTGCCAGCTCACCGGGAGTCGGGGGGGTTTCCTTCCTATACGAGCAGTACTTC
- | TRBJ2-3 | TRBV7-2 | TRBD2 | CASSLGVAGGFTQYF | TGTGCCAGCAGCTTAGGGGTAGCGGGGGGGTTTACGCAGTATTTT
- | TRBJ2-1 | TRBV5-8 | - | CASSFLYARDSRFF | TGTGCCAGCAGCTTTTTATACGCGCGGGACTCGAGGTTCTTC
few | TRBJ2-1 | TRBV11-1 | TRBD1 | CASSSYRGWDEQFF | TGTGCCAGCAGCTCCTACAGGGGTTGGGATGAGCAGTTCTTC
once | TRBJ2-7 | TRBV28 | - | CASKNGGPSYEQYF | TGTGCCAGCAAAAACGGAGGGCCCTCCTACGAGCAGTACTTC
- | TRBJ2-5 | TRBV15 | TRBD2 | CATSRVGGLLQETQYF | TGTGCCACCAGCAGAGTGGGAGGGTTATTGCAGGAGACCCAGTACTTC
- | TRBJ2-5 | TRBV5-1 | - | CASSFRGYQETQYF | TGCGCCAGCAGCTTCCGGGGGTACCAAGAGACCCAGTACTTC
- | TRBJ2-7 | TRBV14 | - | CASSQGWPPKGQFYYEQYF | TGTGCCAGCAGCCAAGGGTGGCCACCCAAAGGACAGTTTTACTACGAGCAGTACTTC
- | TRBJ1-6 | TRBV9 | - | CASSPTRRGDSPLHF | TGTGCCAGCAGCCCTACCCGCAGGGGTGATTCACCCCTCCACTTT